The present TCR beta chain was sequenced within a study of T cell repertoires in cytomegalovirus infection. The study, taken as a whole, reports: Based on cumulative public TCR beta family frequency, carriers of CMV plus the relevant HLA were identified.

CDR3 length: 13 residues. Per germline, CDR1 MNHNS and CDR2 SASEGT. Trimming cost V 6 bases and J 3 bases, with 11 bases left between them. TCRdb passed the reads through MiXCR, listing each CDR3 protein once. The table shows around 900,000 distinct CDR3 sequences, with approximately 31% occurring only once. On this clonotype: The antigen is not known.

V usage is TRBV6-1 and J usage is TRBJ1-2; D remains unclear. Sequencing was performed on cultured CD8+ T cells from PBMCs, taken from culture after CMV antigen stimulation. This clonotype was obtained from a human donor in good health (CMV status not recorded). Some clones in this sample may be carry-over from other donors' samples. CDR3 sequence reads: CASRKGSDYGYTF. DNA for the CDR3: TGTGCCAGCAGAAAGGGTTCCGACTATGGCTACACCTTC.